This TCR beta chain was retrieved from a study of blood T cell repertoires in COVID-19. In the study overall: Nucleic acid was either cDNA or gDNA, and it came from T cells, B-cell-depleted T cells, or PBMCs.

The data were produced by immunoSEQ multiplex PCR, yet TCRdb's version contains in-frame clones alone and is incomplete. The sample records under 250,000 clones, around 82% being singletons. The CDR3 is 14 residues long. After removal of 0 bases from V and 6 bases from J, the junction contained 3 bases not matched to a gene. CDR1 is SGHRS and CDR2 is YFSETQ in the germline V gene. The specimen was peripheral blood. The V call is TRBV5-1, the J call TRBJ2-1, with 7 bases that match TRBD2. The source of this sequence is a woman in her thirties or forties with acute or convalescent COVID-19. The CDR3, as DNA: TGCGCCAGCAGCTTGGGGACTAGTGGCAATGAGCAGTTCTTC. Translation gives CASSLGTSGNEQFF. Drawing the rest from reference TRBV5-1 and TRBJ2-1, the complete variable domain is KAGVTQTPRYLIKTRGQQVTLSCSPISGHRSVSWYQQTPGQGLQFLFEYFSETQRNKGNFPGRFSGRQFSNSRSEMNVSTLELGDSALYLCASSLGTSGNEQFFGPGTRLTVL.